The entry below describes one T cell receptor (beta chain). The target antigen is unknown. The repertoire was sequenced with immunoSEQ multiplex PCR; TCRdb's copy has only in-frame clones and lacks some. The sample consists of around 130,000 clones, about 86% of them appearing once. This entry comes from a study of T cell responses to AZD1222 COVID-19 vaccine. Broader study findings: At baseline, seropositivity was found in only 5 to 7 AZD1222 recipients.

Looked up from germline, CDR1 is SQVTM and CDR2 is ANQGSEA. The CDR3 is 11 residues long. With 6 bases removed from V and 6 bases from J, the gap between germline ends came to 12 bases. The chain is built from TRBV29-1 and TRBJ2-7; D possibly corresponds to TRBD1 (5 bases). The input for sequencing was peripheral blood, taken on day 0 of AZD1222 vaccination. The receptor comes from an adult in good health. The CDR3 DNA reads as TGCAGCGTCGAAAATAGGGGCGAGCAGTACTTC. Translating it yields CSVENRGEQYF.